Listed below are T cell receptor beta chains from one sample, sequenced in a study of blood T cell repertoires in COVID-19. TCRdb's table, derived via immunoSEQ multiplex PCR, lists solely in-frame clones and lacks some. The sample includes about 280,000 clones, roughly 91% of them seen just once. The sequenced material came from peripheral blood. The receptors derive from a man between 35 and 55 years old with acute or convalescent COVID-19. Each CDR3 is given with its conserved first and last residue. Fields, in order: clone size, V gene, D gene, J gene, CDR3 DNA, CDR3 protein. D genes are given only for firm matches. A row's size may be missing; if present it is once, few, many or a size class.

size: .; V: TRBV2; D: .; J: TRBJ2-7; DNA: TGTGCCAGCAGCGAGGCAGGGTTTTCCTACGAGCAGTACTTC; CDR3: CASSEAGFSYEQYF
size: .; V: TRBV10-2; D: .; J: TRBJ2-1; DNA: TGCGCCAGCAGTGACTCTCACAATGAGCAGTTCTTC; CDR3: CASSDSHNEQFF
size: .; V: TRBV18; D: .; J: TRBJ1-1; DNA: TGTGCCAGCTCACTCACAGCGAACACTGAAGCTTTCTTT; CDR3: CASSLTANTEAFF
size: .; V: TRBV4-1; D: .; J: TRBJ2-1; DNA: TGCGCCAGCAGCCAAGATCACTCCAATGAGCAGTTCTTC; CDR3: CASSQDHSNEQFF
size: .; V: TRBV6-5; D: TRBD1; J: TRBJ1-6; DNA: TGTGCCAGCGGAATACAGGGGCCCCTTAATTCACCCCTCCACTTT; CDR3: CASGIQGPLNSPLHF
size: .; V: TRBV29-1; D: TRBD2; J: TRBJ2-3; DNA: TGCAGCGTTGACGGACTAGGTGGCACAGATACGCAGTATTTT; CDR3: CSVDGLGGTDTQYF
size: few; V: TRBV7-6; D: TRBD2; J: TRBJ2-3; DNA: TGTGCCAGCAGCTTAGCAGGGCGGGGGGGTACAGATACGCAGTATTTT; CDR3: CASSLAGRGGTDTQYF
size: .; V: TRBV9; D: TRBD2; J: TRBJ2-1; DNA: TGTGCCAGCAGCGTAGGAGCGGGGGCCACCTACAATGAGCAGTTCTTC; CDR3: CASSVGAGATYNEQFF
size: .; V: TRBV5-1; D: .; J: TRBJ2-2; DNA: TGCGCCAGCAGCTTGGCAGTACAGAACACCGGGGAGCTGTTTTTT; CDR3: CASSLAVQNTGELFF
size: .; V: TRBV7-6; D: TRBD1; J: TRBJ2-6; DNA: TGTGCCAGCAGCCCGGGACAGCCGAACACTGGGGCCAACGTCCTGACTTTC; CDR3: CASSPGQPNTGANVLTF
size: .; V: TRBV12-5; D: .; J: TRBJ2-5; DNA: TGTGCTAGTGGGTCCCTCCGGGAGACCCAGTACTTC; CDR3: CASGSLRETQYF
size: once; V: TRBV3-1/TRBV3-2; D: .; J: TRBJ1-4; DNA: TGTGCCAGCAGCCAATGGTCCGGGGAAAAACTGTTTTTT; CDR3: CASSQWSGEKLFF
size: .; V: TRBV6-5; D: TRBD1; J: TRBJ1-2; DNA: TGTGCCAGCAGATCGACAGGGTGGGGTGGAGGCTACACCTTC; CDR3: CASRSTGWGGGYTF
size: .; V: TRBV5-1; D: .; J: TRBJ2-7; DNA: TGCGCCAGCAGCTTGTTAGGGGCTGGAAGAAAAGGGGAAGAGCAGTACTTC; CDR3: CASSLLGAGRKGEEQYF
size: .; V: TRBV6-5; D: TRBD1; J: TRBJ1-6; DNA: TGTGCCAGCAGTCCGGGACAGTATAATTCACCCCTCCACTTT; CDR3: CASSPGQYNSPLHF
size: .; V: TRBV7-8; D: .; J: TRBJ2-7; DNA: TGTGCCAGCAGCTTTAATGCCCTGCGGCCTCTAAGCGACGAGCAGTACTTC; CDR3: CASSFNALRPLSDEQYF
size: .; V: TRBV18; D: .; J: TRBJ2-1; DNA: TGTGCCAGCTCACCAGTAGGAGACAATGAGCAGTTCTTC; CDR3: CASSPVGDNEQFF
size: .; V: TRBV2; D: .; J: TRBJ2-7; DNA: TGTGCCAGCAGTGAACATTTAGGGGCTCCGTTGGGGCAGTACTTC; CDR3: CASSEHLGAPLGQYF
size: .; V: TRBV6-5; D: .; J: TRBJ2-2; DNA: TGTGCCAGCAGTTCCCCGGCAGGTACTAACACCGGGGAGCTGTTTTTT; CDR3: CASSSPAGTNTGELFF
size: .; V: TRBV2; D: .; J: TRBJ1-4; DNA: TGTGCCAGCAGTGAAGGGTGGTATCGGGAAAAACTGTTTTTT; CDR3: CASSEGWYREKLFF
size: .; V: TRBV6-1; D: .; J: TRBJ1-3; DNA: TGTGCCAGCAGTGCCAGACAGGTTCTTTCTGGAAACACCATATATTTT; CDR3: CASSARQVLSGNTIYF
size: .; V: TRBV6-5; D: TRBD2; J: TRBJ2-7; DNA: TGTGCCACCGGACTAGCGGGGGTTTACGAGCAGTACTTC; CDR3: CATGLAGVYEQYF
size: .; V: TRBV28; D: .; J: TRBJ2-7; DNA: TGTGCCAGCAGTCTTCCGACTCCCTACGAGCAGTACTTC; CDR3: CASSLPTPYEQYF
size: .; V: TRBV9; D: TRBD1; J: TRBJ2-7; DNA: TGTGCCAGCAGCCCCGGACAGGTGGGGTCCTACGAGCAGTACTTC; CDR3: CASSPGQVGSYEQYF
size: .; V: TRBV6-5; D: .; J: TRBJ1-2; DNA: TGTGCCAGCAGTTACGGCGGGTTGGGGGGCTACACCTTC; CDR3: CASSYGGLGGYTF
size: .; V: TRBV5-1; D: .; J: TRBJ2-3; DNA: TGCGCCAGCAGCTTAGGACAGACAGATACGCAGTATTTT; CDR3: CASSLGQTDTQYF
size: .; V: TRBV2; D: TRBD1; J: TRBJ1-2; DNA: TGTGCCAGCAGTGAGACAGGGAACGACTATGGCTACACCTTC; CDR3: CASSETGNDYGYTF
size: .; V: TRBV19; D: .; J: TRBJ2-2; DNA: TGTGCCAGTAGTATGTTCGGGGACTACACCGGGGAGCTGTTTTTT; CDR3: CASSMFGDYTGELFF